The clone carrying this TCR beta chain was recorded a few times. Its specificity is not known. The data originate from a study of blood T cells in healthy people across ages. Study observations and caveats: Among long-lived donors, naive CD4+ cells were more numerous and diversity higher than in aged donors. Measured against age, TCR beta diversity per million T cells decreased in a roughly linear manner.

Together with a sample-barcoded 5' primer, a J-beta primer mix was included in a second PCR lasting about 6 to 12 cycles. Every sample produced at least 3 million CDR3-containing paired-end reads. TCRdb reprocessed the 5' RACE reads with MiXCR, giving one entry per CDR3 protein. This sample has 1.5 million to 2 million distinct CDR3 sequences; roughly two fifths occur once, and the top ten carry roughly 24%. The CDR3 has 13 amino acids. The germline V and J ends were trimmed by 3 bases and 4 bases, with 12 bases remaining between them. Germline V gene sequence: CDR1 DFQATT, CDR2 SNEGSKA (reference sequence). The amount of total RNA extracted per sample was at least 6 micrograms.

The clonotype comes from a human donor in good health. Sequencing was done on a sample of blood. The rearrangement uses TRBV20-1 and TRBJ2-5; D gene unclear. CDR3 DNA: TGCAGTGCTAGCTCAGAAGTAGGAGAGACCCAGTACTTC. Protein sequence: CSASSEVGETQYF.